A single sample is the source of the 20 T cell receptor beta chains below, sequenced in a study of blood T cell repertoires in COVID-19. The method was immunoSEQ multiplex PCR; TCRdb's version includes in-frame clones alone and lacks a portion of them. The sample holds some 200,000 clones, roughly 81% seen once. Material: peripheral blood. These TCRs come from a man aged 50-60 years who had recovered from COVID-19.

The CDR3: CASSPIAGPMGETQYF. The CDR3 coding sequence is TGTGCCAGCAGCCCGATCGCGGGCCCCATGGGTGAGACCCAGTACTTC. The chain joins TRBV7-6 to TRBJ2-5; perhaps TRBD2 as D (5 bases). The germline CDR1 and CDR2 sequences are SGHVS and FNYEAQ. CDR3 length: 16 amino acids. Between the trimmed V and J ends, which lost 5 bases and 5 bases, there was a span of 21 bases.

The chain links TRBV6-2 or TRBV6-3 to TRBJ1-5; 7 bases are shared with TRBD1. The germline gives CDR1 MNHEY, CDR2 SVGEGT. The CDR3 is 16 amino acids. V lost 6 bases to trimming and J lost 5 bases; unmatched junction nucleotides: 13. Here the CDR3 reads CASSPGVKGTDQPQHF. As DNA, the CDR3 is TGTGCCAGCAGCCCTGGGGTCAAAGGGACAGATCAGCCCCAGCATTTT.

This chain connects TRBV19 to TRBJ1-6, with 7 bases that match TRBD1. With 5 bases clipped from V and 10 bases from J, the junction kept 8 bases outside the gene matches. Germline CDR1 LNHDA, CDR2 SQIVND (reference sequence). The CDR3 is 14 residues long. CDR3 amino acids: CASSHRQGGSPLHF. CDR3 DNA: TGTGCCAGTAGTCACCGACAGGGAGGATCACCCCTCCACTTT. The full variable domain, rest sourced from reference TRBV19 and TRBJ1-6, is DGGITQSPKYLFRKEGQNVTLSCEQNLNHDAMYWYRQDPGQGLRLIYYSQIVNDFQKGDIAEGYSVSREKKESFPLTVTSAQKNPTAFYLCASSHRQGGSPLHFGNGTRLTVT.

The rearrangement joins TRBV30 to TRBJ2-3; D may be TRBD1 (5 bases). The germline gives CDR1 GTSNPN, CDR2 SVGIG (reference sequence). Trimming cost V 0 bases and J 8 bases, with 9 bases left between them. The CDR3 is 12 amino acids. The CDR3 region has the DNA TGTGCCTGGAGTGTCCAGGGTGGTACGCAGTATTTT. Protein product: CAWSVQGGTQYF.

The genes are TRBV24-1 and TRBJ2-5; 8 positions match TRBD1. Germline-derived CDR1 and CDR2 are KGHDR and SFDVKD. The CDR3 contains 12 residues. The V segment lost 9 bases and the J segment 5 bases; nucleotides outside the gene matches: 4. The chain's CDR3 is CATQGAWETQYF. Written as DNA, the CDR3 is TGTGCCACCCAGGGGGCCTGGGAGACCCAGTACTTC.

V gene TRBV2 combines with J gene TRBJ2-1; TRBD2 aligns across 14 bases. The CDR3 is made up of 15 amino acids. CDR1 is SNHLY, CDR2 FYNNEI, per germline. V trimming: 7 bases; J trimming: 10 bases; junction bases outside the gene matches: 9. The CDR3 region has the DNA TGTGCCAGCACCCCGGGACTAGCGGGAGTCGGGGAGCAGTTCTTC. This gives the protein CASTPGLAGVGEQFF.

The CDR3 sequence is CASASWTSGSYEQYF. The CDR3 nucleotides read TGTGCCAGCGCGAGCTGGACTAGCGGGAGTTACGAGCAGTACTTC. V gene TRBV6-5 combines with J gene TRBJ2-7; 13 nucleotides line up with TRBD2. Germline CDR1 is MNHEY and CDR2 is SVGAGI. The CDR3 length is 15 residues. V lost 8 bases to trimming and J lost 4 bases; unmatched junction nucleotides: 8.

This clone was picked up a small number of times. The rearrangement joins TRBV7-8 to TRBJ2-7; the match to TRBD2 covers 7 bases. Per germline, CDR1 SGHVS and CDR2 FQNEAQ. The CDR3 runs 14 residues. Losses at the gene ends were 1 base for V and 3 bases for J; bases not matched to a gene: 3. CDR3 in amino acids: CASSLVASGYEQYF. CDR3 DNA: TGTGCCAGCAGCTTAGTTGCTAGCGGCTACGAGCAGTACTTC.

CDR3: CASSARSTLSTDTQYF. DNA of the CDR3: TGTGCCAGCAGCGCACGCTCTACCTTAAGCACAGATACGCAGTATTTT. The rearrangement uses TRBV2 and TRBJ2-3, with unresolved D. V shed 6 bases and J shed 0 bases, with 16 bases lying between them. From germline, CDR1 is SNHLY and CDR2 FYNNEI. The CDR3 contains 16 residues. The full variable domain, rest sourced from reference TRBV2 and TRBJ2-3, is EPEVTQTPSHQVTQMGQEVILRCVPISNHLYFYWYRQILGQKVEFLVSFYNNEISEKSEIFDDQFSVERPDGSNFTLKIRSTKLEDSAMYFCASSARSTLSTDTQYFGPGTRLTVL.

CDR3 in amino acids: CAISARTGTGNTIYF. DNA for the CDR3: TGTGCCATCAGTGCACGGACAGGGACTGGAAACACCATATATTTT. This sequence joins TRBV10-3 and TRBJ1-3; 8 bases line up with TRBD1. Germline V CDR1 and CDR2: ENHRY, SYGVKD. V was pared by 4 bases and J by 2 bases, with 4 bases of the junction left unmatched. The CDR3 is 15 residues long.

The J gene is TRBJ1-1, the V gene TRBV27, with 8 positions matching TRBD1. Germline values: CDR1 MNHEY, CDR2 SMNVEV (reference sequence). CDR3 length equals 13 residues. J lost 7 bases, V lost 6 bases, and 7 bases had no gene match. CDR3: CASRETGGLEAFF. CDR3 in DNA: TGTGCCAGCAGAGAAACAGGGGGGCTTGAAGCTTTCTTT.

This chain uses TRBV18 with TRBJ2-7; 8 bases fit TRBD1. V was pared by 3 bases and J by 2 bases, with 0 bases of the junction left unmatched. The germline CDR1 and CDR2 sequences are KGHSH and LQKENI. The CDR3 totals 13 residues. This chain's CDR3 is CASSPDRAYEQYF. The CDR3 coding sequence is TGTGCCAGCTCACCGGACAGGGCCTACGAGCAGTACTTC. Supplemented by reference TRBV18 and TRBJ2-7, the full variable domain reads NAGVMQNPRHLVRRRGQEARLRCSPMKGHSHVYWYRQLPEEGLKFMVYLQKENIIDESGMPKERFSAEFPKEGPSILRIQQVVRGDSAAYFCASSPDRAYEQYFGPGTRLTVT.

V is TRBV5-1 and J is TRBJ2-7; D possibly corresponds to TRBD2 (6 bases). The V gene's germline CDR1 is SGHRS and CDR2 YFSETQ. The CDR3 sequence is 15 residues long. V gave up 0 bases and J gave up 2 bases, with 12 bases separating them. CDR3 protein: CASSLVSGPPYEQYF. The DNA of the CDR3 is TGCGCCAGCAGCTTGGTTAGCGGACCCCCCTACGAGCAGTACTTC.

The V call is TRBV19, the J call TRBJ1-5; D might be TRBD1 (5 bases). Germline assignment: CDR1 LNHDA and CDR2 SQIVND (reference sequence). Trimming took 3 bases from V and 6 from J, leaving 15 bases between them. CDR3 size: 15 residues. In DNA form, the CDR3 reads TGTGCCAGTAGTATCGGACTACTGGGGGGTCAGCCCCAGCATTTT. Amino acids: CASSIGLLGGQPQHF.

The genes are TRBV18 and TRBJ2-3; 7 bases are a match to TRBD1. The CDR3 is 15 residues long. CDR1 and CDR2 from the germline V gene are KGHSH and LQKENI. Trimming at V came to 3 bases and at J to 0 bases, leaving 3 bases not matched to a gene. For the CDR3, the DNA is TGTGCCAGCTCACCGGACAGGAGTAGCACAGATACGCAGTATTTT. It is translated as CASSPDRSSTDTQYF.

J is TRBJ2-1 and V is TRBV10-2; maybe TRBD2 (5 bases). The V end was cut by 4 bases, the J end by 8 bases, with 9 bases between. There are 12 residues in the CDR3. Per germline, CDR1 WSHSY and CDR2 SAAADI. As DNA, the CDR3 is TGCGCCAGCAGTGGGTACGGGGATGAGCAGTTCTTC. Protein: CASSGYGDEQFF.

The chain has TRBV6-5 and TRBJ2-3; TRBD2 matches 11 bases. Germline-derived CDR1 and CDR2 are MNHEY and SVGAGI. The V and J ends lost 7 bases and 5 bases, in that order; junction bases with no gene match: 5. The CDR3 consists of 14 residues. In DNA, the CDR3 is TGTGCCAGCATGTCTAGCGGGAGGAGAGATACGCAGTATTTT. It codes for CASMSSGRRDTQYF.

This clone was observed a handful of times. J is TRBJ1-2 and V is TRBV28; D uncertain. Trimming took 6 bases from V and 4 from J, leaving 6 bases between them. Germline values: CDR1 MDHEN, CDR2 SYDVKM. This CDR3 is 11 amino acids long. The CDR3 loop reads CASSPGYGYTF. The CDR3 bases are TGTGCCAGCAGCCCGGGCTATGGCTACACCTTC.

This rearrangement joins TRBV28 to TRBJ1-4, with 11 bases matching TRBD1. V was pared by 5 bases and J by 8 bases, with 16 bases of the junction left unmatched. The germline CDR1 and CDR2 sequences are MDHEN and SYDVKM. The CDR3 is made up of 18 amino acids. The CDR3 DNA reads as TGTGCCAGCAGTGTTTTGTGGACAGGGGGCATTGGGCGCGAAAAACTGTTTTTT. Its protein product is CASSVLWTGGIGREKLFF.

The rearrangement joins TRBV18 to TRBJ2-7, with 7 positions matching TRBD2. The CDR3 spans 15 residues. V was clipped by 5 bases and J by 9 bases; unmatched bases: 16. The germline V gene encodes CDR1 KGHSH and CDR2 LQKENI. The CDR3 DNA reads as TGTGCCAGCTCATTAGGTAGCGGGCGGCCCGAGGGGCAGTACTTC. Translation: CASSLGSGRPEGQYF.